The clone carrying this T cell receptor (beta chain) was counted many times. A distinct unique molecular identifier was carried by each TCR cDNA molecule. TCRdb recomputed calls from the 5' RACE reads with MiXCR, one row per CDR3 protein. Seen here are about 6,100 distinct CDR3 sequences, 12% observed once, and the top ten hold about 17%. The data are from a study of spatial heterogeneity in lung cancer. Study-level information: There were, on average, more than 8.5 raw-read appearances for each unique TCR and UMI combination.

The CDR3 totals 15 residues. Germline assignment: CDR1 SGHKS and CDR2 YYEKEE (reference sequence). Trimming pared 0 bases from V and 2 bases from J, leaving 11 bases between. Time point given: sample taken at primary tumor resection. No cells were sorted before sequencing. The whole RNA sequenced was extracted from tumor, nontumor lung or frozen PBMC. More than 70 TRACERx patients with early, untreated non-small cell lung cancer donated samples. The starting material was normal lung tissue next to the tumor, obtained at surgery. The V and J genes are TRBV5-5 and TRBJ1-2; D might be TRBD1 (5 bases). The clonotype comes from a male donor with early-stage non-small cell lung cancer. CDR3 coding DNA: TGTGCCAGCAGCTTGGCCGCAGGGAGGAACTATGGCTACACCTTC. As protein: CASSLAAGRNYGYTF.